A single sample is the source of the 23 T cell receptor beta chains below, sequenced in a study of cytomegalovirus exposure and HLA in healthy donors. The study ran its PCR with 60 Vbeta and 13 Jbeta primers. Only in-frame clones appear in the TCRdb table, and some are missing; sequencing was by immunoSEQ multiplex PCR. The profile shows around 150,000 clones, about three quarters of them singletons. The material sequenced was PBMCs. These receptors were collected from a female donor in good health and CMV-seronegative.

The gene calls are TRBV2 and TRBJ2-1; 8 bases align to TRBD2. Germline V gene data show CDR1 as SNHLY and CDR2 as FYNNEI. V lost 7 bases, J lost 8 bases, and 4 bases stayed unmatched. This CDR3 contains 12 residues. For the CDR3, the DNA is TGTGCCAGCAACAGCGGGGGCGATGAGCAGTTCTTC. Amino acids: CASNSGGDEQFF.

CDR3: CASSPNIRDRGINGYTF. The DNA for the CDR3 is TGTGCCAGCAGCCCTAATATTAGGGACAGGGGGATTAATGGCTACACCTTC. The J gene is TRBJ1-2, the V gene TRBV4-2; 11 positions match TRBD1. The CDR3 loop spans 17 amino acids. CDR1 LGHNA and CDR2 YNFKEQ come from the germline V gene. Losses at the gene ends were 4 bases for V and 6 bases for J; bases not matched to a gene: 13.

The V gene is TRBV6-5, the J gene TRBJ2-1; D may be TRBD1 (5 bases). V lost 6 bases to trimming and J lost 9 bases, with 12 bases between them. This CDR3 contains 12 residues. Germline V gene lookup returns CDR1 MNHEY and CDR2 SVGAGI. CDR3 loop: CASSPGFSEQFF. For the CDR3, the DNA is TGTGCCAGCAGCCCAGGGTTTAGTGAGCAGTTCTTC.

This chain's CDR3 is CASRPGQGYHQPQHF. CDR3 nucleotides: TGTGCCAGCAGGCCGGGACAGGGCTATCATCAGCCCCAGCATTTT. This chain uses TRBV27 with TRBJ1-5; 9 bases are shared with TRBD1. CDR3 length: 15 amino acids. V lost 6 bases to trimming and J lost 5 bases; unmatched junction nucleotides: 8. In germline, CDR1 is MNHEY, CDR2 SMNVEV (reference sequence).

This chain uses TRBV18 with TRBJ2-7; D possibly corresponds to TRBD1 (5 bases). Trimming shortened V by 2 bases and J by 2 bases, and 22 bases separated the two germline ends. Germline V gene lookup returns CDR1 KGHSH and CDR2 LQKENI. The CDR3 length is 18 residues. The chain's CDR3 is CASSPSRTQGTTAYEQYF. Written as DNA, the CDR3 is TGTGCCAGCTCACCATCCAGGACCCAGGGAACAACCGCCTACGAGCAGTACTTC.

The V call is TRBV6-4, the J call TRBJ1-1; D might be TRBD1 (5 bases). Trimming removed 6 bases at V and 1 base at J, with 12 bases between. The CDR3 runs 14 residues. Germline V gene data show CDR1 as MRHNA and CDR2 as SNTAGT. CDR3: CASSGRQRNTEAFF. The CDR3 nucleotides read TGTGCCAGCAGCGGACGACAGAGGAACACTGAAGCTTTCTTT.

The V gene is TRBV5-1, the J gene TRBJ1-1, with 9 nucleotides matching TRBD1. This CDR3 has 16 residues. With 4 bases clipped from V and 0 bases from J, the junction kept 7 bases outside the gene matches. Germline V gives CDR1 SGHRS, CDR2 YFSETQ. CDR3 amino acids: CASSPGQGLMNTEAFF. CDR3 nucleotides: TGCGCCAGCAGCCCCGGACAGGGGTTGATGAACACTGAAGCTTTCTTT.

The CDR3 region has the DNA TGTGCCTGGATCCAGAAAGGGACAGGGGACAATCAGCCCCAGCATTTT. As protein: CAWIQKGTGDNQPQHF. The chain combines TRBV30 with TRBJ1-5; 10 bases line up with TRBD1. The CDR3 contains 16 residues. The J segment lost 3 bases and the V segment lost 4 bases, leaving 9 bases of the junction unmatched. CDR1 is GTSNPN, CDR2 SVGIG, per germline (reference sequence).

The V call is TRBV18, the J call TRBJ2-3; 10 bases are a match to TRBD2. There are 15 residues in the CDR3. J lost 2 bases, V lost 3 bases, and 2 bases had no gene match. CDR1 and CDR2 from the germline V gene are KGHSH and LQKENI. Here the CDR3 reads CASSPLAGATDTQYF. The CDR3 DNA reads TGTGCCAGCTCACCCCTAGCGGGAGCCACAGATACGCAGTATTTT.

This clone has a handful of counts. The chain carries TRBV5-1 and TRBJ1-2, with D possibly being TRBD1 (6 bases). Germline lookup yields CDR1 SGHRS and CDR2 YFSETQ. The length of the CDR3 is 14 residues. V was pared by 4 bases and J by 8 bases, with 18 bases between. This CDR3 reads CASSNGAGAGGYTF. Here the CDR3 DNA reads TGCGCCAGCAGCAACGGAGCGGGGGCCGGGGGCTACACCTTC.

The rearrangement uses TRBV7-2 and TRBJ2-7, with 10 bases aligning to TRBD1. The J segment lost 4 bases and the V segment lost 4 bases, leaving 1 base of the junction unmatched. Looked up from germline, CDR1 is SGHTA and CDR2 is FQGNSA. The CDR3 has 13 amino acids. This CDR3 reads CASSWDRGYEQYF. In DNA form, the CDR3 reads TGTGCCAGCAGCTGGGACAGGGGTTACGAGCAGTACTTC.

This clone was seen only a few times. The chain employs TRBV2 and TRBJ1-5, with D perhaps TRBD1 (5 bases). The germline V and J ends were trimmed by 0 bases and 9 bases, with 15 bases remaining between them. Germline CDR1 is SNHLY and CDR2 is FYNNEI. This CDR3 spans 15 amino acids. The CDR3 bases are TGTGCCAGCAGTGAAGCAACCAGGGCCGTAGGGCCCCAGCATTTT. It codes for CASSEATRAVGPQHF.

This chain connects TRBV7-3 to TRBJ1-1; the D gene is possibly TRBD1 (5 bases). The ends were cut back, 5 bases at V and 1 base at J, with 14 bases in the middle. Germline values: CDR1 SGHTA, CDR2 FQGTGA. The CDR3 is made up of 15 amino acids. The CDR3 is CASSPTDNQNTEAFF. The CDR3 bases are TGTGCCAGCAGCCCGACGGACAACCAGAACACTGAAGCTTTCTTT.

The chain links TRBV7-9 to TRBJ1-2; TRBD1 matches 7 bases. The CDR3 is made up of 12 amino acids. After removal of 3 bases from V and 8 bases from J, the junction contained 3 bases not matched to a gene. The germline CDR1 and CDR2 sequences are SEHNR and FQNEAQ (reference sequence). CDR3 in DNA: TGTGCCAGCAGCTTTGGGACAGTGGGCTACACCTTC. Amino acids: CASSFGTVGYTF.

The chain joins TRBV5-1 to TRBJ1-1; D perhaps matches TRBD1 (6 bases). The germline V gene encodes CDR1 SGHRS and CDR2 YFSETQ. Trimming left V 0 bases short and J 4 bases short, with 13 bases between. CDR3 length: 15 residues. DNA for the CDR3: TGCGCCAGCAGCTTGGCTCCGCAGGGGCCCACTGAAGCTTTCTTT. Encoded protein: CASSLAPQGPTEAFF.

The chain uses TRBV21-1 and TRBJ1-1; TRBD1 is taken as the D call from the table, unchecked against the DNA. TRBV21-1 is listed as a pseudogene. The CDR3 is 15 residues long. Here the CDR3 DNA reads TGTGCCAGCAGCAAAAGGCAGGGGTCGGGCACTGAAGCTTTCTTT. Translating gives CASSKRQGSGTEAFF.

This chain links TRBV18 with TRBJ1-2; 10 nucleotides match TRBD1. The CDR3 is 15 amino acids. J lost 8 bases, V lost 4 bases, and 10 bases had no gene match. CDR1 KGHSH and CDR2 LQKENI come from the germline V gene. CDR3 nucleotide sequence: TGTGCCAGCTCACTGATATCGGACAGGGGGTACGGCTACACCTTC. This codes for CASSLISDRGYGYTF.

The V call is TRBV11-1, the J call TRBJ1-6, with 9 bases lining up with TRBD1. The CDR3 spans 16 residues. Germline lookup yields CDR1 SGHAT and CDR2 FQDESV (reference sequence). J lost 0 bases, V lost 4 bases, and 1 base had no gene match. The CDR3 here is CASSSTGGSYNSPLHF. The CDR3, as DNA: TGTGCCAGCAGCTCGACAGGGGGCTCCTATAATTCACCCCTCCACTTT.

The V call is TRBV6-6, the J call TRBJ2-3; TRBD1 is a possible D gene (5 bases). Germline V gene sequence: CDR1 MNHNY, CDR2 SVGAGI (reference sequence). This CDR3 spans 12 amino acids. Trimming took off 6 bases at V and 10 bases at J, with 14 bases between the two ends. CDR3 in amino acids: CASRPRTGPQYF. The CDR3, as DNA: TGTGCCAGCAGACCACGAACAGGTCCGCAGTATTTT.

This chain uses TRBV2 with TRBJ1-5, with a weak D call TRBD1 (5 bases). This CDR3 contains 13 residues. Trimming removed 6 bases at V and 5 bases at J, with 11 bases between. Germline CDR1 SNHLY, CDR2 FYNNEI. CDR3 coding DNA: TGTGCCAGCAGCCAGGGTCGCGATCAGCCCCAGCATTTT. It is translated as CASSQGRDQPQHF.

The CDR3 coding sequence is TGTGCCAGCTCACCACCGGGACAGGGGAGAGAAAAACTGTTTTTT. Its translation is CASSPPGQGREKLFF. This sequence joins TRBV18 and TRBJ1-4; 10 nucleotides match TRBD1. CDR1 and CDR2 from the germline V gene are KGHSH and LQKENI. V gave up 0 bases and J gave up 8 bases; unmatched junction bases: 3. The CDR3 spans 15 residues.

The table lists this clone with a count of one. The chain recombines TRBV5-1 with TRBJ2-5; TRBD2 aligns across 10 bases. CDR1 is SGHRS, CDR2 YFSETQ, per germline. This CDR3 comprises 15 residues. Trimming removed 1 base from V and 7 bases from J; junction bases left unmatched: 7. The CDR3 spells CASSLTSGEMGTQYF. The CDR3 region has the DNA TGCGCCAGCAGCTTGACTAGCGGGGAGATGGGGACCCAGTACTTC. Full variable domain (remainder filled in from reference TRBV5-1 and TRBJ2-5): KAGVTQTPRYLIKTRGQQVTLSCSPISGHRSVSWYQQTPGQGLQFLFEYFSETQRNKGNFPGRFSGRQFSNSRSEMNVSTLELGDSALYLCASSLTSGEMGTQYFGPGTRLLVL.

The table lists this clone with a count of one. The CDR3 sequence is CALERRPNEKLFF. CDR3 sequence (DNA): TGTGCCCTGGAGCGCAGACCTAATGAAAAACTGTTTTTT. The chain carries TRBV30 and TRBJ1-4, with D hard to call. This CDR3 is built from 13 residues. In germline, CDR1 is GTSNPN, CDR2 SVGIG (reference sequence). The V end lost 8 bases, the J end lost 3 bases, and 13 bases lay between the germline ends.